These T cell receptor beta chains were read from a single sample in a study of CD8 T cells in ankylosing spondylitis. TCRdb fed the 5' RACE reads into MiXCR, producing one record per CDR3 protein. The table includes about 39,000 distinct CDR3 sequences, under 5% detected once. The source material was blood, either unsorted or a sorted T cell fraction (not recorded which). The receptors originated from a female donor with ankylosing spondylitis or in good health (not recorded which). The CDR3 runs from the conserved cysteine through the conserved F or W. A D gene is named only where the DNA matches it firmly. Size tells how often a clone was seen (once, few, many) or the class of an expanded clone, and some rows leave it out.

j_call,d_call,clone_size,v_call,cdr3_nt,cdr3_aa
TRBJ1-1,TRBD1,many,TRBV9,TGTGCCAGCAGCGCCCTGACAGGGTTGGGTGAAGCTTTCTTT,CASSALTGLGEAFF
TRBJ1-3,TRBD1,many,TRBV24-1,TGTGCCACCAGGCGGCCGGGACAGGGGCCTGGAAACACCATATATTTT,CATRRPGQGPGNTIYF
TRBJ1-1,TRBD1,many,TRBV9,TGTGCCAGCAGCGTAGCTGCCCAGGGGGCGTTGGCTGAAGCTTTCTTT,CASSVAAQGALAEAFF
TRBJ2-2,TRBD2,medium-sized,TRBV9,TGTGCCAGCAGCACGCGGGGGAGGAACACCGGGGAGCTGTTTTTT,CASSTRGRNTGELFF
TRBJ2-7,TRBD1,many,TRBV9,TGTGCCAGCAGCGTAGCAGGGGGCGAGTACGAGCAGTACTTC,CASSVAGGEYEQYF
TRBJ2-5,.,many,TRBV9,TGTGCCAGCAGCGTAAAGGCGGGGTGGCAAGAGACCCAGTACTTC,CASSVKAGWQETQYF
TRBJ2-2,.,few,TRBV9,TGTGCCAGCAGCCTCACCCTCGACCTCAACACCGGGGAGCTGTTTTTT,CASSLTLDLNTGELFF
TRBJ1-2,.,many,TRBV24-1,TGTGCCACCAGTGAGTGGCCTGGGGGTAACTATGGCTACACCTTC,CATSEWPGGNYGYTF
TRBJ2-1,TRBD1,many,TRBV9,TGTGCCAGCAGCCACCCCCCGGGACAGGGGGGAAATGAGCAGTTCTTC,CASSHPPGQGGNEQFF
TRBJ2-2,.,.,TRBV9,TGTGCCAGCAGCGTCGACCTGGCCACCGGGGAGCTGTTTTTT,CASSVDLATGELFF